This is a list of T cell receptor beta chains from one sample in a study of shared clonotypes between healthy human individuals. The protocol was immunoSEQ multiplex PCR, while the TCRdb copy is restricted to in-frame clones and leaves out a portion. The sample shows roughly 2 million clones, 85% to 95% of them seen only once. The sample comprised naive CD8+ T cells sorted from blood. All receptors come from a man aged 18-30 years in good health. Both conserved end residues are part of each CDR3. The D gene is left open where the match is weak. Clone size appears in some rows only: once, few, many, or a class for an expanded clone.

j_call cdr3_length clone_size v_call d_call cdr3_nt cdr3_aa
TRBJ1-6 13 few TRBV29-1 - TGCAGCGTTGCTGACTACCCCAATTCACCCCTCCACTTT CSVADYPNSPLHF
TRBJ2-7 14 - TRBV28 - TGTGCCAGCAGTGCGGACGGGAGCTCCTACGAGCAGTACTTC CASSADGSSYEQYF
TRBJ1-2 16 once TRBV4-1 - TGCGCCAGCAGCCAAAAACCGGGACCTTCTAACTATGGCTACACCTTC CASSQKPGPSNYGYTF
TRBJ1-2 15 - TRBV6-6 - TGTGCCAGCAGACATCCATGGGGACGGAACTATGGCTACACCTTC CASRHPWGRNYGYTF
TRBJ2-3 12 - TRBV9 - TGTGCCAGCCGACGTCTGGCAGATACGCAGTATTTT CASRRLADTQYF
TRBJ2-1 13 - TRBV30 - TGTGCCTGGAGTGTATCCTCCCCCTATGAGCAGTTCTTC CAWSVSSPYEQFF
TRBJ2-2 13 - TRBV7-2 - TGTGCCAGCAGCCCAGACAGTACCGGGGAGCTGTTTTTT CASSPDSTGELFF
TRBJ2-7 13 - TRBV7-8 - TGTGCCAGCAGCTCGAACGACTACCACGAGCAGTACTTC CASSSNDYHEQYF
TRBJ2-2 15 - TRBV6-6 - TGTGCCAGCAGTTACGTCGGGACCCACACCGGGGAGCTGTTTTTT CASSYVGTHTGELFF
TRBJ2-7 13 - TRBV6-5 TRBD2 TGTGCCAGCAGGGCGGGAGCATCCTACGAGCAGTACTTC CASRAGASYEQYF
TRBJ2-3 16 - TRBV2 TRBD2 TGTGCCAGCAGTGATTGGGTTAGCGGGGGGACAGATACGCAGTATTTT CASSDWVSGGTDTQYF
TRBJ1-1 14 - TRBV6-5 - TGTGCCAGCAGCCTCCGCCCGGGGTCTGCTGAAGCTTTCTTT CASSLRPGSAEAFF
TRBJ2-3 17 - TRBV4-1 TRBD2 TGCGCCAGCAGCCAAGCTCGGGCTAGCGGCCCCACAGATACGCAGTATTTT CASSQARASGPTDTQYF
TRBJ2-7 15 - TRBV19 - TGTGCCAGTAGTATTGGACAGCCATTCTCCTACGAGCAGTACTTC CASSIGQPFSYEQYF
TRBJ2-7 16 - TRBV4-3 - TGCGCCAGCAGCCAAGGTCAGGGTGGGGGCTCCTACGAGCAGTACTTC CASSQGQGGGSYEQYF
TRBJ1-2 14 - TRBV6-6 - TGTGCCAGCAGTTACGCAGAAGGGGGGGATGGCTACACCTTC CASSYAEGGDGYTF
TRBJ2-7 14 - TRBV19 - TGTGCCAGTAGTATAGCCGACGGAGCCTACGAGCAGTACTTC CASSIADGAYEQYF
TRBJ2-5 19 - TRBV11-2 TRBD2 TGTGCCAGCAGCCGGGTTTCCCGTTCCCTAGCGGGAGTCGGAGAGACCCAGTACTTC CASSRVSRSLAGVGETQYF
TRBJ1-1 14 - TRBV7-8 - TGTGCCAGCAGCTTGGGGGGCCGGAGTACTGAAGCTTTCTTT CASSLGGRSTEAFF
TRBJ2-7 15 - TRBV7-6 TRBD2 TGTGCCAGCAGCTTAGGGACTAGCGGGAGTGGTGAGCAGTACTTC CASSLGTSGSGEQYF
TRBJ2-1 15 - TRBV7-2 - TGTGCCAGCAGCTTAGTCGCGGGACTGAACAATGAGCAGTTCTTC CASSLVAGLNNEQFF
TRBJ2-7 14 - TRBV7-8 - TGTGCCAGCAGCTTTGACAGCTCTCCCTACGAGCAGTACTTC CASSFDSSPYEQYF
TRBJ1-1 14 - TRBV5-1 - TGCGCCAGCAGCTTGGCACCGGGGTGGACTGAAGCTTTCTTT CASSLAPGWTEAFF
TRBJ1-1 17 - TRBV7-6 - TGTGCCAGCAGCTTAGGGGCAAAAGGGGGTCCGAACACTGAAGCTTTCTTT CASSLGAKGGPNTEAFF
TRBJ2-3 19 - TRBV27 TRBD2 TGTGCCAGCAGTGTACTAGCGGGGGGGGCGACGGGGGGCACAGATACGCAGTATTTT CASSVLAGGATGGTDTQYF
TRBJ2-3 17 - TRBV15 - TGTGCCACCAGCAGATCCTCAACTACATCCCTCACAGATACGCAGTATTTT CATSRSSTTSLTDTQYF
TRBJ1-1 13 - TRBV29-1 - TGCAGCGCCGGGGGCGGCTTCGCGACTGAAGCTTTCTTT CSAGGGFATEAFF
TRBJ2-3 18 - TRBV5-1 TRBD2 TGCGCCAGCAGCTTGATTAGGGCGGGAGCCGTTTACACAGATACGCAGTATTTT CASSLIRAGAVYTDTQYF
TRBJ2-1 12 - TRBV5-6 - TGTGCCAGCTGTGACGGGAGTGATGAGCAGTTCTTC CASCDGSDEQFF
TRBJ2-2 16 - TRBV27 TRBD1 TGTGCCAGCAGCCCACTCCGACAGGGGAGCACCGGGGAGCTGTTTTTT CASSPLRQGSTGELFF
TRBJ1-2 16 - TRBV4-3 TRBD1 TGCGCCAGCAGCCAAGATTGGGACAGGGTCTCGAACGGCTACACCTTC CASSQDWDRVSNGYTF
TRBJ2-7 15 - TRBV2 - TGTGCCAGCAGTCAACACAGGATCATAATCTACGAGCAGTACTTC CASSQHRIIIYEQYF
TRBJ2-3 15 - TRBV7-9 TRBD1 TGTGCCAGCAGCCCTGGCCGGGACAGCAGGGATACGCAGTATTTT CASSPGRDSRDTQYF
TRBJ2-5 16 - TRBV14 TRBD1 TGTGCCAGCAGCCGGGAAATAGGGACAGATGAAGAGACCCAGTACTTC CASSREIGTDEETQYF
TRBJ2-7 15 - TRBV2 TRBD2 TGTGCCAGCACTCCGTCTCTAGCGGTCCCCTACGAGCAGTACTTC CASTPSLAVPYEQYF
TRBJ1-1 12 - TRBV29-1 - TGCAGCGTTGTGTTGGGGGGCACTGAAGCTTTCTTT CSVVLGGTEAFF
TRBJ2-1 11 - TRBV27 - TGTGCCAGCAGCACGGGCGGTGAGCAGTTCTTC CASSTGGEQFF
TRBJ2-7 15 - TRBV10-1 - TGCGCCAGCAGACAGACGTGGGGGAACGGTTACGAGCAGTACTTC CASRQTWGNGYEQYF
TRBJ2-5 13 few TRBV18 - TGTGCCAGCTCACCGGGGATTCAAGAGACCCAGTACTTC CASSPGIQETQYF
TRBJ2-1 12 - TRBV19 - TGTGCCAGTAGTCGCGACAGTATCCATCCGTTCTTC CASSRDSIHPFF
TRBJ2-1 20 - TRBV6-4 - TGTGCCAGCAGTGAGTTGAATCTTAAGCGGGCAACCAGCTCCTACAATGAGCAGTTCTTC CASSELNLKRATSSYNEQFF
TRBJ1-4 16 - TRBV6-1 TRBD1 TGTGCCAGCAGTGAAGTAATGGGACAGGAGAATGAAAAACTGTTTTTT CASSEVMGQENEKLFF
TRBJ2-7 13 - TRBV27 - TGTGCCAGCAGTTTAACAGCCTCCTACGAGCAGTACTTC CASSLTASYEQYF
TRBJ2-5 15 - TRBV19 TRBD2 TGTGCCAGTAGTATAGGACTAGCGCGGCGGGAGACCCAGTACTTC CASSIGLARRETQYF
TRBJ1-3 16 - TRBV7-9 - TGTGCCAGCAGCTCCTCGTACGGGTACTCTGGAAACACCATATATTTT CASSSSYGYSGNTIYF
TRBJ2-3 15 - TRBV6-5 - TGTGCCAGCAGTTGGAGGGGGGTGGACACAGATACGCAGTATTTT CASSWRGVDTDTQYF
TRBJ2-7 14 - TRBV27 - TGTGCCAGCAGTTTGGGGGGGGCAGTCTACGAGCAGTACTTC CASSLGGAVYEQYF
TRBJ2-1 16 - TRBV6-1 TRBD1 TGTGCCAGCAGTGAAGTACTTGGGACAGCCGCAGAGGGTGGGTTCTTC CASSEVLGTAAEGGFF
TRBJ1-2 14 - TRBV9 - TGTGCCAGCAGCGTAGAAGTCGTTGGGGCTGGCTACACCTTC CASSVEVVGAGYTF
TRBJ2-2 15 once TRBV10-2 - TGCGCCAGCAGTGATGGGGCAATGAACACCGGGGAGCTGTTTTTT CASSDGAMNTGELFF
TRBJ1-3 15 - TRBV6-1 - TGTGCCAGCTGTGGTGGGCCGCGGGGTGGGGACACCATATATTTT CASCGGPRGGDTIYF
TRBJ2-5 16 - TRBV6-1 - TGTGCCAGCAGTGAAATAGGAGCAGAGTACCAAGAGACCCAGTACTTC CASSEIGAEYQETQYF
TRBJ2-2 18 - TRBV4-2 TRBD2 TGTGCCAGCAGCCAAGATGGGCCTAGCGGCAAGAACACCGGGGAGCTGTTTTTT CASSQDGPSGKNTGELFF
TRBJ2-1 16 - TRBV27 TRBD2 TGTGCCAGCAGTTTATTGGTTGCGGGAGGGTACAATGAGCAGTTCTTC CASSLLVAGGYNEQFF